The 2 T cell receptor beta chains below all came from one sample that was sequenced in a study of post-analysis software for immune sequencing data. Built from TCR beta cDNA, the libraries had unique molecular identifiers in them. Each CDR3 protein is one row after TCRdb ran MiXCR on the PCR reads. This table holds about 460,000 distinct CDR3 sequences, 45% found once. The study, taken as a whole, reports: Included in a set of five TRBV segments more frequent in patients than controls were TRBV5-6, TRBV5-1 and TRBV20-1.

Their recognized antigens are unknown. Sequencing was carried out using blood. These receptor sequences come from a girl aged 10-17 years with multiple sclerosis.

The rearrangement links TRBV10-3 to TRBJ2-3, with 9 bases matching TRBD2. J gave up 1 base and V 4 bases, and 12 bases lay outside the gene matches. The CDR3 runs 18 residues. The germline V gene encodes CDR1 ENHRY and CDR2 SYGVKD. In DNA form, the CDR3 reads TGTGCCATCAGTGGACCGCGGGAGGGCCCTCTCGGCACAGATACGCAGTATTTT. Translating gives CAISGPREGPLGTDTQYF.

In this sample, this clonotype turned up many times. V is TRBV12-3 or TRBV12-4 and J is TRBJ2-7; D ambiguous. CDR3 length equals 12 residues. V lost 6 bases to trimming and J lost 0 bases, with 6 bases between them. The CDR3 DNA reads as TGTGCCAGCAGCCCCCCCTCCTACGAGCAGTACTTC. Residues: CASSPPSYEQYF.